This T cell receptor (beta chain) is from a study of cytomegalovirus exposure and HLA in healthy donors listed by TCRdb under 2017. In terms of the full investigation: In an earlier analysis of around 540 of the donors, about 270 Gb of sequence data and some 100 million unique TCR beta sequences from about 190 million T cells were reported. To predict cytomegalovirus infection status, the study combined high-throughput TCR immunosequencing, statistical association of individual TCRs with disease status, and machine learning. A later genetic analysis used genome-wide SNP genotypes for about 60% of the roughly 700 donors, treating that subset as a discovery cohort. A separate validation cohort of over 95 different subjects was used in addition to the roughly 670-subject first cohort. The genetic ancestry cluster associated with self-reported Caucasian donors included about four fifths of the roughly 400 genotyped donors. Every repertoire in the discovery cohort had been generated on one and the same sequencing platform. The later analysis used no new phenotypic data to find candidate immune exposures, relying instead on TCR beta sequences and their occurrence across donors. Class I and class II HLA loci were covered by the typing at four-digit resolution. The study aimed to test whether cataloging public T cell receptors could reveal signatures of past pathogen exposure. The study profiled the T cell repertoires of hundreds of subjects by immunosequencing and related them to cytomegalovirus serostatus. In a later analysis, previously published TCR beta repertoires from about 640 donors were re-analyzed and high-resolution HLA genotyping was added so that TCR occurrence patterns could be studied. An earlier analysis of 587 of the donors used high-throughput TCR beta sequencing to judge whether each TCR beta V gene segment behaved as functional or pseudogenic. Alongside the repertoire data, information on donor age, sex, ethnicity and CMV serostatus was compiled. The number of typed donors differed by locus: roughly 629-640 for A, B, C, DRB1 and DQB1; 500 to 550 for DQA1; around 610 for DPA1; and 450 to 480 for DPB1. An early release that covered about 600 HLA-typed donors contained around 300 gigabases of sequencing data and 80 million or so unique TCR sequences. About five DR-DQ haplotypes were handled as single units for association and clustering, since linkage in the cohort was strong. Across 398 genotyped donors of the cohort, an average of roughly 250,000 unique TCR beta nucleotide sequences per donor were sequenced, and roughly 18% of those sequences were non-productive. Paper-wide results and their limitations: The classifier was reported to diagnose cytomegalovirus status with high specificity and sensitivity in both the original cohort and the validation cohort. A few of the identified cytomegalovirus-associated TCR beta chains were confirmed in vitro to be specific for cytomegalovirus antigens. According to the authors, the approach could potentially be generalized to other disease states and immunological phenotypes. A further reported finding was that TCR beta sequences accurately predicted the HLA-A and HLA-B alleles for most subjects in the first cohort. A later genetic analysis associated a missense DCLRE1C variant with V-gene and J-gene trimming of TCR beta chains, and an independent cohort replicated the association. Linkage disequilibrium might explain the correlated functional status among segregating V segments, but an unknown experimental factor could not be excluded. In a later analysis, 16,951 TCR beta sequences were associated with specific HLA alleles at a false discovery rate of 0.05. The study gave a list of 150 to 200 TCR beta chains associated with cytomegalovirus. Compared with the roughly 720-donor mean, donors in an Asian-associated ancestry cluster had fewer N-insertions in productive TCRs, according to a later genetic analysis. Because HLA typing was unavailable for some donors at each locus, only the typed subset was used in association tests. Immune exposure information for the cohort was limited to CMV serostatus. Broadly in line with IMGT annotations, most TCR beta V segments showed up in productive rearrangements about 90% or about 30% of the time in an earlier analysis of approximately 640 of the donors. When HLA alleles, especially DR and DQ, strongly co-occurred, TCR associations were difficult to assign to individual alleles. Only TCR beta chains were sequenced in this cohort, and the absence of alpha or paired-chain data limited detectable features. Most TCR sequences were seen in very few donors, while some public TCRs were found in many individuals. In a later analysis, several top co-occurrence clusters were reported to appear linked to parvovirus B19, influenza, CMV and Epstein-Barr virus. A later analysis found that HLA-associated TCR beta chains were more clonally expanded and had lower generation probabilities than equally common non-associated chains. Most CMV-associated TCR beta chains appeared to be HLA-restricted in a later analysis, and the HLA associations seemed to be driven largely by CMV exposure. Around 16 rarely observed V segments, including chromosome 9 orphons, were excluded from the earlier analysis of some 590 of the donors because counts were too low. A later analysis found that TCR association rates varied across HLA loci, with DRB1 alleles showing the most associated TCRs and HLA-C alleles the fewest. Sequencing depth was assumed to be roughly uniform across donors in the presence/absence analyses, though that assumption may not hold. A group of highly shared sequence variants was considered likely to be a technical artifact of the sequencing pipeline.

The library was prepared using the immunoSEQ multiplex PCR assay. For the multiplex PCR, a mixture combining 60 forward primers for TCR Vbeta segments and 13 reverse primers for TCR Jbeta segments was used. Amplification of the CDR3 region of rearranged TCR beta genes was performed with a multiplex PCR assay on genomic DNA. The amplified TCR beta libraries were sequenced on the Illumina HiSeq System as 87-base-pair reads. In the source study's methods: A later analysis counted tens of millions of unique TCR beta chains across the 666 repertoires, and around 9.9 million of these chains were shared by at least two donors. Raw reads were error-corrected and collapsed into unique sequences by a nearest-neighbor algorithm in which closely related sequences were merged to remove PCR and sequencing errors. CDR3 sequences were aligned to IMGT reference sequences to assign V, D and J gene segments. For a sequence to be retained, at least a six-nucleotide match to both a V gene segment and a J gene segment was required. A rearrangement counted as productive if the CDR3 had no stop codons and remained in frame with V and J, and every other rearrangement counted as non-productive. Following IMGT convention, CDR3 was defined as the stretch from the second conserved V-encoded cysteine up to the conserved J-encoded phenylalanine. In an earlier analysis of approximately 590 of the donors, sequences lacking an unambiguous match to a single V gene segment were excluded. In an earlier analysis of approximately 550 of the donors, V segments were called functional above 56.7% productive rearrangements and were called segregating when the between-donor standard deviation exceeded 5%. To diagnose cytomegalovirus status from the catalog of TCR beta chain sequences, a statistical classification framework was built. In a later analysis, TCR nucleotide sequences were compared against IMGT/GENE-DB human TR gene sequences so that V and J genes could be assigned. In a later analysis, CDR3 sequences and most-parsimonious VDJ recombination scenarios were assigned using the TCRdist pipeline. In a later analysis, each TCR beta chain was defined by its CDR3 amino acid sequence together with its V-gene family, and reads lacking a unique V-gene family were excluded. In a later analysis, 550 to 650 highly shared, low-generation-probability nucleotide sequences were removed to address suspected cross-contamination and a sequencing artifact. For each public chain, a later analysis derived a clonal expansion index from normalized ranks of inferred template counts within each repertoire. A later analysis computed generation probabilities with a VDJ recombination model fitted to out-of-frame rearrangements, and checked the results against IGoR. A later analysis scored TCR-TCR, TCR-HLA and TCR-CMV co-occurrence with hypergeometric tests, applying a repertoire-size bias correction to TCR pairs. To estimate false discovery rates, a later analysis permuted the HLA or CMV assignments 20 times. In a later analysis, co-occurring TCRs were grouped with DBSCAN, and TCRdist sequence similarity was added when clustering was performed within HLA-allele-positive subsets. For co-occurrence clustering, repertoires with fewer than 30,000 or more than 120,000 public chains were excluded, along with five or six repertoires with anomalous nucleotide sharing. TCRdb provides this immuneACCESS table in a form limited to in-frame rearrangements. Some clones are lacking; in checked studies, under half of them reflect an unresolved V gene, and why the rest are absent is not known. The V and J calls and clone size are taken from that table; D and trimming were inferred from the DNA. The sample table holds 110,000 to 150,000 clones, of which roughly 70% were seen once. The top ten constitute about 4.7% of the sample.

Turning to this clone: Its antigen target is currently unknown. The input lacks base qualities; no much larger clone sits a single base away.

In total, more than 500 healthy bone marrow donors made up the cohort. At the time of sampling, all cohort members were nominally healthy, though unrecorded immune exposures were likely present. The donor tested CMV seronegative, placing the donor among the 350 or so seronegative members of the cohort. Every donor gave a peripheral blood sample, and the peripheral blood mononuclear cells from that sample were used for TCR beta sequencing. The Qiagen DNeasy Blood Extraction Kit was used to extract genomic DNA from the blood cell samples. This sequence was found in a man aged 60 to 69 in good health and CMV-seronegative. Sequencing input: PBMCs.

The DNA is TGTGCCGGCCGGGACGGAGGGTCCTACGAGCAGTACTTC. Translated, it reads CAGRDGGSYEQYF. This sequence uses TRBV2 and TRBJ2-5; the D segment could be TRBD2, given 6 matching bases. The better agreement between TRBJ2-7 and the DNA end casts doubt on the J call. The CDR3 goes from the cysteine to the phenylalanine over 13 residues. The sequence is cut down to CDR3 DNA, 39 bases in frame from base 1. From the germline V gene, CDR1 is SNHLY and CDR2 is FYNNEI.